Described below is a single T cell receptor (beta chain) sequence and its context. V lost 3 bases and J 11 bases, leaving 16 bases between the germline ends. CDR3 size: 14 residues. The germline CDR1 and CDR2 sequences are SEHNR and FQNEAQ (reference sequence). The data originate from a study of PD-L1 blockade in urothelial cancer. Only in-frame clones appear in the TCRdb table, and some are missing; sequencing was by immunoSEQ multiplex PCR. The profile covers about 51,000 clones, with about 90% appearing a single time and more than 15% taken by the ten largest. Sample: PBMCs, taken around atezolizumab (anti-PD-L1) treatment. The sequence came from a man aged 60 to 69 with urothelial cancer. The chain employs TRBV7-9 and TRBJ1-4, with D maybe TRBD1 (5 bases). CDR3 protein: CASSFETKGQKLFF. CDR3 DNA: TGTGCCAGCAGCTTCGAAACTAAGGGGCAGAAACTGTTTTTT.